A single sample is the source of the 7 T cell receptor beta chains below, sequenced in a study of blood T cell repertoires in COVID-19 (dated by TCRdb to about 2020). Preparation of the library involved the immunoSEQ multiplex PCR assay. The table comes from immuneACCESS by way of TCRdb, which keeps in-frame sequences with V and J called. Part of the clones is missing from these tables; in studies checked, under half for an unresolved V gene and the rest for unknown reasons. Across this sample there are 150,000 to 190,000 clones, with around 89% seen only once. Over 12% of the sample is held by the ten biggest clonotypes. Sequenced input: peripheral blood. The source of these receptors is a woman in her thirties or forties with acute or convalescent COVID-19.

V is TRBV28 and J is TRBJ1-2; D call uncertain. CDR3 length: 13 amino acids. Germline V lookup: CDR1 MDHEN, CDR2 SYDVKM. Trimming removed 5 bases from V and 3 bases from J, with 10 bases in between. CDR3 protein: CASSQNVDYGYTF. The CDR3 DNA reads as TGTGCCAGCAGTCAGAACGTCGACTATGGCTACACCTTC.

Turning to this clone: At one boundary the junction diverges from the germline segment, which might be a read error. Other DNA sequences in the sample encode the same CDR3. CDR3 region: CASSETGSIEQFF. CDR3 in DNA: TGTGCCAGTAGTGAAACAGGAAGTATAGAGCAGTTCTTC. The chain combines TRBV6-1 with TRBJ2-1; D might be TRBD1 (5 bases). CDR1 MNHNS and CDR2 SASEGT come from the germline V gene. CDR3 size: 13 residues.

For the CDR3, the DNA is TGCGCCAGCAGCCAAGAAGGAGGGACTAATGAAAAACTGTTTTTT. Translating it yields CASSQEGGTNEKLFF. The V gene is TRBV4-1, the J gene TRBJ1-4; D not certain. The CDR3 has 15 residues. Germline CDR1 MGHRA, CDR2 YSYEKL. Trimming pared 0 bases from V and 2 bases from J, leaving 7 bases between.

The V call is TRBV18, the J call TRBJ1-4; no firm D call. The CDR3 runs 13 residues. CDR1 is KGHSH, CDR2 LQKENI, per germline. Trimming removed 3 bases at V and 4 bases at J, with 6 bases between. The DNA for the CDR3 is TGTGCCAGCTCACCGGCTCGTAATGAAAAACTGTTTTTT. Translated, it gives CASSPARNEKLFF.

The sample holds one count of this clone. The chain recombines TRBV5-1 with TRBJ2-7, with 7 bases matching TRBD1. This CDR3 has 14 amino acids. Germline V CDR1 and CDR2: SGHRS, YFSETQ. V lost 7 bases, J lost 4 bases, and 11 bases stayed unmatched. In DNA, the CDR3 is TGCGCCAGCGGAAAATCAGACAGGGAGTACGAGCAGTACTTC. It translates to CASGKSDREYEQYF.

This sequence joins TRBV5-8 and TRBJ2-3; 7 positions match TRBD1. The CDR3 runs to 15 residues. After removal of 4 bases from V and 0 bases from J, the junction contained 5 bases not matched to a gene. Germline V CDR1 and CDR2: SGHTS, YDEGEE. The CDR3 reads CASSLGQTSTDTQYF. CDR3 DNA: TGTGCCAGCAGCCTGGGACAGACCAGCACAGATACGCAGTATTTT.

The chain joins TRBV7-6 to TRBJ2-7; TRBD1 aligns across 8 bases. V lost 5 bases to trimming and J lost 3 bases; unmatched junction nucleotides: 9. There are 15 residues in the CDR3. The germline gives CDR1 SGHVS, CDR2 FNYEAQ. The CDR3, as DNA: TGTGCCAGCAGCCAGGGGACAGGAGAACTCTACGAGCAGTACTTC. Amino acid sequence: CASSQGTGELYEQYF.